This entry features one T cell receptor (beta chain) sequence. V was pared by 2 bases and J by 0 bases, with 16 bases between. The CDR3 has 17 residues. Germline V gene lookup returns CDR1 MDHEN and CDR2 SYDVKM. The data were obtained in a study of blood T cell repertoires in COVID-19. Across the study: COVID-19 samples, acute and convalescent, were from the United States, Italy and Spain. Nucleic acid was either cDNA or gDNA, and it came from T cells, B-cell-depleted T cells, or PBMCs.

The repertoire was sequenced with immunoSEQ multiplex PCR; TCRdb's copy has only in-frame clones and lacks some. Of 250,000 or so clones detected, roughly 80% appear once; the ten largest clones hold around 8.9%. The specimen sequenced was peripheral blood. This sequence was found in a man of 80 years or more with acute or convalescent COVID-19. The chain has TRBV28 and TRBJ1-1, with D possibly TRBD1 on 5 matching bases. This CDR3 is CASSLMGRGPMNTEAFF. CDR3 nucleotides: TGTGCCAGCAGTTTAATGGGGCGGGGACCCATGAACACTGAAGCTTTCTTT.